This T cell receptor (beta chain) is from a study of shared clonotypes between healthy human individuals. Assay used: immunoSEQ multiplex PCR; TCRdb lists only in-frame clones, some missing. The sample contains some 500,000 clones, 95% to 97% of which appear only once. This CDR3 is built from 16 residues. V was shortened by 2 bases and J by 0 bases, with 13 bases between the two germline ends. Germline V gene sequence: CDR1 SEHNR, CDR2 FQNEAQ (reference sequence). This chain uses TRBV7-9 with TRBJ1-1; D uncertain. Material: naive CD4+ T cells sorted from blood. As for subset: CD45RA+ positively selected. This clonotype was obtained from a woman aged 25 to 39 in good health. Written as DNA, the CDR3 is TGTGCCAGCAGCTTAATCGGCCGGGCGATGAACACTGAAGCTTTCTTT. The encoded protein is CASSLIGRAMNTEAFF. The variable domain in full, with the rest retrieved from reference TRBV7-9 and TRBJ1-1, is DTGVSQNPRHKITKRGQNVTFRCDPISEHNRLYWYRQTLGQGPEFLTYFQNEAQLEKSRLLSDRFSAERPKGSFSTLEIQRTEQGDSAMYLCASSLIGRAMNTEAFFGQGTRLTVV.